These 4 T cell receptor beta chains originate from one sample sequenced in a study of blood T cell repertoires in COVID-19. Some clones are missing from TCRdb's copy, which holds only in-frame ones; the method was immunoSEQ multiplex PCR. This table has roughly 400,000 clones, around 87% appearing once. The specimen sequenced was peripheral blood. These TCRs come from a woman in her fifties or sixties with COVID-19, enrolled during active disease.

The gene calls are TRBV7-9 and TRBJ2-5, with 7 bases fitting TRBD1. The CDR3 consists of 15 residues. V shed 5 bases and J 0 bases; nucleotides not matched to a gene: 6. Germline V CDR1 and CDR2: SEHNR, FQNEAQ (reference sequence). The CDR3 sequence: CASSPGTAYQETQYF. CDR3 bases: TGTGCCAGCAGCCCCGGGACAGCGTACCAAGAGACCCAGTACTTC. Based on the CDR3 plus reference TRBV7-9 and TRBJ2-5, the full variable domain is DTGVSQNPRHKITKRGQNVTFRCDPISEHNRLYWYRQTLGQGPEFLTYFQNEAQLEKSRLLSDRFSAERPKGSFSTLEIQRTEQGDSAMYLCASSPGTAYQETQYFGPGTRLLVL.

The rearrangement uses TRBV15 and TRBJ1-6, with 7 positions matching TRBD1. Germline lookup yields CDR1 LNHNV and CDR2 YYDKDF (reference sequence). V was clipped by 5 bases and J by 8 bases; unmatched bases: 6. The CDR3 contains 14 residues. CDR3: CATSGTVEDSPLHF. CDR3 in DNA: TGTGCCACCAGCGGGACAGTAGAAGATTCACCCCTCCACTTT.

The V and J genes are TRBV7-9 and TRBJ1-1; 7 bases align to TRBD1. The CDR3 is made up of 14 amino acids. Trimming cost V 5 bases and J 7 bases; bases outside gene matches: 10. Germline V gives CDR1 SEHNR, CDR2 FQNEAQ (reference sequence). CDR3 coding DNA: TGTGCCAGCAGCCCGACAGGGATGTCCCTTGAAGCTTTCTTT. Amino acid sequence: CASSPTGMSLEAFF.

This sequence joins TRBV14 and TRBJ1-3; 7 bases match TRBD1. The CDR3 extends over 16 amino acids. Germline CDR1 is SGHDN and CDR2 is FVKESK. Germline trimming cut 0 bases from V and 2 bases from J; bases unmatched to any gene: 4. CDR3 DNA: TGTGCCAGCAGCCAAGACCCGACAGGGCCTGGAAACACCATATATTTT. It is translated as CASSQDPTGPGNTIYF. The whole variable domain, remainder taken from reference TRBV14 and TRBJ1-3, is EAGVTQFPSHSVIEKGQTVTLRCDPISGHDNLYWYRRVMGKEIKFLLHFVKESKQDESGMPNNRFLAERTGGTYSTLKVQPAELEDSGVYFCASSQDPTGPGNTIYFGEGSWLTVV.